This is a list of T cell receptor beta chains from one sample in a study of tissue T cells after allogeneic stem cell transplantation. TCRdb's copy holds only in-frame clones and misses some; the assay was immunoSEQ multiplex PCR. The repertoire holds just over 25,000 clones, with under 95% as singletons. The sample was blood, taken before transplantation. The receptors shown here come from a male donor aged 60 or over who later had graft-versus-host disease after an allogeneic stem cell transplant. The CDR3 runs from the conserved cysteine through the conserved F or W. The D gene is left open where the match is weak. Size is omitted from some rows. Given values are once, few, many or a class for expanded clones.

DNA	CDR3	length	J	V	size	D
TGTGCCAGCAGCTCCGGGACGAACTATGGCTACACCTTC	CASSSGTNYGYTF	13	TRBJ1-2	TRBV7-9	NA	NA
TGTGCCAGCAGCTTGGCGGTGGGCTACGAGCAGTACTTC	CASSLAVGYEQYF	13	TRBJ2-7	TRBV5-6	NA	NA
TGCGCCAGCAGCGGAGGGGATGGCTGGCGCACAGATACGCAGTATTTT	CASSGGDGWRTDTQYF	16	TRBJ2-3	TRBV5-1	NA	NA
TGTGCCAGCAGCTTACGGACACGCTCCTACGAGCAGTACTTC	CASSLRTRSYEQYF	14	TRBJ2-7	TRBV11-2	NA	NA
TGTGCCAGCAGCCAAGATAACAGGGGCACTGAAGCTTTCTTT	CASSQDNRGTEAFF	14	TRBJ1-1	TRBV3-1/TRBV3-2	NA	TRBD1
TGCGCCAGCAGACCAATCCCGGGGGAAAATGAAAAACTGTTTTTT	CASRPIPGENEKLFF	15	TRBJ1-4	TRBV5-1	NA	NA
TGTGCCAGCAGCTTAACTGAGACCCAGTACTTC	CASSLTETQYF	11	TRBJ2-5	TRBV5-6	NA	NA
TGTGCCAGCAGGTACAGGGGGAATCAGCCCCAGCATTTT	CASRYRGNQPQHF	13	TRBJ1-5	TRBV6-5	once	TRBD1
TGTGCCAGCAGCCGCGGGACTTACACAGATACGCAGTATTTT	CASSRGTYTDTQYF	14	TRBJ2-3	TRBV14	NA	NA
TGTGCCAGCAGCTTGGGGGACAGGGGGCATGAAAAACTGTTTTTT	CASSLGDRGHEKLFF	15	TRBJ1-4	TRBV5-6	NA	TRBD1
TGTGCCAGCAAACGACAGGGCCGCACAGATACGCAGTATTTT	CASKRQGRTDTQYF	14	TRBJ2-3	TRBV3-1/TRBV3-2	NA	TRBD1
TGTGCCGCCGGAAGAACTAATGAAAAACTGTTTTTT	CAAGRTNEKLFF	12	TRBJ1-4	TRBV12-3/TRBV12-4	NA	NA
TGCGCCAGCAGCGCGGGACCTGGGAGCACCGGGGAGCTGTTTTTT	CASSAGPGSTGELFF	15	TRBJ2-2	TRBV5-1	NA	NA
TGTGCCAGCCGGCGCCCGGACGACTACTACGAGCAGTACTTC	CASRRPDDYYEQYF	14	TRBJ2-7	TRBV21-1	few	NA
TGTGCCAGCAGCCAAGGAGCCTCGAATCAGCCCCAGCATTTT	CASSQGASNQPQHF	14	TRBJ1-5	TRBV4-2	NA	NA
TGTGCCAGCAGCCAGGGACAGGGACGCTCCTACGAGCAGTACTTC	CASSQGQGRSYEQYF	15	TRBJ2-7	TRBV7-2	once	TRBD1
TGTGCCAGCAGCGTAGACGGGACAGGGATAGAGGAGCAGTTCTTC	CASSVDGTGIEEQFF	15	TRBJ2-1	TRBV9	NA	TRBD1
TGCGCCAGCAGCCAAGTGGGTACATACTCTGGAAACACCATATATTTT	CASSQVGTYSGNTIYF	16	TRBJ1-3	TRBV4-1	NA	NA
TGTGCCAGCTCACCAGGACAGGTCACCGGGGAGCTGTTTTTT	CASSPGQVTGELFF	14	TRBJ2-2	TRBV18	NA	TRBD1
TGTGCCAGCAGTCACCGGACGAACACTGAAGCTTTCTTT	CASSHRTNTEAFF	13	TRBJ1-1	TRBV6-5	NA	NA
TGTGCCAGCAGCGTAGGATGGTACACTGAAGCTTTCTTT	CASSVGWYTEAFF	13	TRBJ1-1	TRBV9	NA	NA
TGTGCCAGCCAGCCGGCCCTCTCCGGCTATAATTCACCCCTCCACTTT	CASQPALSGYNSPLHF	16	TRBJ1-6	TRBV28	NA	NA
TGTGCCAGTAGTTTACTAGCGGGAGGTTTTAACGAGCAGTACTTC	CASSLLAGGFNEQYF	15	TRBJ2-7	TRBV19	NA	TRBD2
TGCGCCAGCAGCCAAGATTCAGCGGGAGCGCTGATTTACAATGAGCAGTTCTTC	CASSQDSAGALIYNEQFF	18	TRBJ2-1	TRBV4-3	NA	TRBD2
TGCGCCAGCAGCTTGGGTTTGGGGGCGAAGGATGAGACCCAGTACTTC	CASSLGLGAKDETQYF	16	TRBJ2-5	TRBV5-1	NA	NA
TGTGCCAGCAGCTTAGGAGGCAGGGTACGGAACACTGAAGCTTTCTTT	CASSLGGRVRNTEAFF	16	TRBJ1-1	TRBV11-2	NA	NA
TGTGCCTGGAGTGCAGCTCATCCCTCCTACGAGCAGTACTTC	CAWSAAHPSYEQYF	14	TRBJ2-7	TRBV30	once	NA
TGTGCCAGCAGCTTGTTGTACAACGACTATGGCTACACCTTC	CASSLLYNDYGYTF	14	TRBJ1-2	TRBV5-5	NA	NA
TGTGCCAGCAGTTCCAACAGGGCCGGGTATGGCTACACCTTC	CASSSNRAGYGYTF	14	TRBJ1-2	TRBV6-5	NA	NA
TGTGCCACCAGTGATTTAAGGGACGGCCCTTCACCCCTCCACTTT	CATSDLRDGPSPLHF	15	TRBJ1-6	TRBV24-1	few	NA
TGTGCCAGCACCGGGGATGGAGCTTTCTTT	CASTGDGAFF	10	TRBJ1-1	TRBV21-1	NA	NA
TGCGCCAGCAGCTACAGCGGGGGGGCTAGCGGCAATGAGCAGTTCTTC	CASSYSGGASGNEQFF	16	TRBJ2-1	TRBV5-1	once	TRBD2
TGCGCCAGCAGTGAGTCGCACAGCAACACTGAAGCTTTCTTT	CASSESHSNTEAFF	14	TRBJ1-1	TRBV10-1	NA	NA
TGTGCCAGCAGCTTTTCCGGGACTAGCGGGAGGGTGAATGAGCAGTTCTTC	CASSFSGTSGRVNEQFF	17	TRBJ2-1	TRBV7-9	once	TRBD2
TGCGCCAGCAGCTTGCAGGGGGCATCACGTTCTAGCGGGAACTACGAGCAGTACTTC	CASSLQGASRSSGNYEQYF	19	TRBJ2-7	TRBV5-1	NA	NA
TGCGCCAGCAGCCAAACGCAACAGGGGTACTACGAGCAGTACTTC	CASSQTQQGYYEQYF	15	TRBJ2-7	TRBV4-1	NA	TRBD1
TGTGCCAGTAGTACCGGACAGGGGGCAACTGAAGCTTTCTTT	CASSTGQGATEAFF	14	TRBJ1-1	TRBV19	NA	TRBD1
TGTGCCACCTTAACGTGGGACAGGACATTC	CATLTWDRTF	10	TRBJ1-2	TRBV6-5	NA	TRBD1
TGTGCCAGCAGCTTAACGGCAGCAACTAATGAAAAACTGTTTTTT	CASSLTAATNEKLFF	15	TRBJ1-4	TRBV7-7	NA	NA
TGTGCCAGCAGCTTGTGGGCCGCCCGGTCTGGCTACACCTTC	CASSLWAARSGYTF	14	TRBJ1-2	TRBV5-4	NA	NA
TGTGCCAGCAGTTACGGGGATGGTTCCTATAATTCACCCCTCCACTTT	CASSYGDGSYNSPLHF	16	TRBJ1-6	TRBV6-5	NA	NA
TGTGCCATCAGCGGGGGGACTAGCGTTAGCACAGATACGCAGTATTTT	CAISGGTSVSTDTQYF	16	TRBJ2-3	TRBV10-3	NA	TRBD2
TGTGCTCGCCCCGGGGGCTCCGGAAACACCATATATTTT	CARPGGSGNTIYF	13	TRBJ1-3	TRBV19	NA	NA
TGTGCCAGCAGAACCAACAGAGGGGATAAACTATACAATGAGCAGTTCTTC	CASRTNRGDKLYNEQFF	17	TRBJ2-1	TRBV7-4	NA	NA
TGTGCCAGCAGTCCCCGGGACAGGGGGCTCACTGGAAACACCATATATTTT	CASSPRDRGLTGNTIYF	17	TRBJ1-3	TRBV27	NA	TRBD1